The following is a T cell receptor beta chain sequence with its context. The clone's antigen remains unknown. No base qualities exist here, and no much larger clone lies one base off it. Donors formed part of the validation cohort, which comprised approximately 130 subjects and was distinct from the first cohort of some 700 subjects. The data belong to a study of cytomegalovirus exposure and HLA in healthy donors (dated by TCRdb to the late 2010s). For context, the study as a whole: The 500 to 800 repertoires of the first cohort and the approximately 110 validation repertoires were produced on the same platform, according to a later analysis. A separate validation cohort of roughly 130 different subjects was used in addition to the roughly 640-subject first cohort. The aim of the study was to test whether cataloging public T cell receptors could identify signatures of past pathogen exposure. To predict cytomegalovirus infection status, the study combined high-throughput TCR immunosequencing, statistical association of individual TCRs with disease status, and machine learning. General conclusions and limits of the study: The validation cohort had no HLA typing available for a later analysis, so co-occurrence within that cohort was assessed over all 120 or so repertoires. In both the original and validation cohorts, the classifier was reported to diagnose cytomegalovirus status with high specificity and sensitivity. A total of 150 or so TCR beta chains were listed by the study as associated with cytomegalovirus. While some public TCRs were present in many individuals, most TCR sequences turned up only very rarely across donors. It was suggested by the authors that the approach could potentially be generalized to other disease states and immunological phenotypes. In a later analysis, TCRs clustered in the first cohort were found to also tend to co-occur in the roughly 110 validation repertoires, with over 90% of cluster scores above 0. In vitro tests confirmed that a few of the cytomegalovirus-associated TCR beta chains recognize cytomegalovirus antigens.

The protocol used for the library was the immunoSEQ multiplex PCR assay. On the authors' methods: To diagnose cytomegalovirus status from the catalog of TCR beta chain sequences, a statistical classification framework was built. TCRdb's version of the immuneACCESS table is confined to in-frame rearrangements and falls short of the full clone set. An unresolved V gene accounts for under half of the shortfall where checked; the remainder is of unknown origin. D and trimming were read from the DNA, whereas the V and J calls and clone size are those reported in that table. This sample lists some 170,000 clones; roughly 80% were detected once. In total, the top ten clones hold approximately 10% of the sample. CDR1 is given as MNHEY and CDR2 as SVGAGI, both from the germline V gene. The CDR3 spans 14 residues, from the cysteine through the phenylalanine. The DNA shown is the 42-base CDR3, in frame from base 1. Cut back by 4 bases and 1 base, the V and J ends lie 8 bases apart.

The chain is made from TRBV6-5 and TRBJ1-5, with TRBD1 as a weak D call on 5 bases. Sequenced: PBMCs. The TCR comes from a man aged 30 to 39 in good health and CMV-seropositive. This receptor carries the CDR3 CASSSQGSNQPQHF. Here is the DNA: TGTGCCAGCAGTTCTCAGGGAAGCAATCAGCCCCAGCATTTT.